This TCR beta chain was captured in a study of control samples from healthy donors and cancer patients. Clones were read by immunoSEQ multiplex PCR, and TCRdb kept only the in-frame ones, dropping some. Seen here are tens of thousands of clones, 70% to 90% observed once, and the top ten hold 1.9%. V gave up 6 bases and J gave up 8 bases, with 10 bases separating them. CDR3 size: 12 residues. The V gene's germline CDR1 is MNHEY and CDR2 SVGEGT. The chain carries TRBV6-2 or TRBV6-3 and TRBJ1-4, with D perhaps matching TRBD1 (5 bases). This TCR was sampled from an older woman with head and neck cancer. Specimen: PBMCs. The CDR3 DNA follows: TGTGCCAGCAGCCGGGACGGAGAAAAACTGTTTTTT. Protein product: CASSRDGEKLFF.